These 21 T cell receptor beta chains originate from one sample sequenced in a study of cytomegalovirus exposure and HLA in healthy donors. PCR used 60 Vbeta primers and 13 Jbeta primers. Sequencing used immunoSEQ multiplex PCR; TCRdb keeps in-frame clones, though not all of them. The sample consists of about 110,000 clones, roughly 70% of them appearing once. The sequencing sample was made of PBMCs. The receptors come from a man aged 35 to 55 in good health and CMV-seronegative.

The chain joins TRBV7-2 to TRBJ1-1; D unresolved. The V and J ends lost 4 bases and 2 bases respectively, with 17 bases between them. CDR3 length: 16 amino acids. The germline CDR1 and CDR2 sequences are SGHTA and FQGNSA. The CDR3, as DNA: TGTGCCAGCAGCTCGCCCGTTTTTGGCGGCAACACTGAAGCTTTCTTT. Its protein is CASSSPVFGGNTEAFF.

This clone came up a few times. The rearrangement joins TRBV11-3 to TRBJ1-2, with a tentative D call TRBD1 (6 bases). CDR3 length equals 13 residues. Germline V gives CDR1 SGHNT, CDR2 YENEEA. Trimming removed 5 bases from V and 2 bases from J, with 9 bases in between. This CDR3 reads CASSQGQNYGYTF. The CDR3, as DNA: TGTGCCAGCAGCCAGGGACAAAACTATGGCTACACCTTC.

The chain uses TRBV19 and TRBJ2-7; 8 bases are a match to TRBD1. Germline CDR1 reads LNHDA; CDR2 reads SQIVND (reference sequence). Germline trimming cut 4 bases from V and 6 bases from J; bases unmatched to any gene: 5. This CDR3 region has 13 residues. The CDR3, as DNA: TGTGCCAGTAGTAGGGACAGGTATCGCGAGCAGTACTTC. Translating gives CASSRDRYREQYF.

This clone appeared a single time. The chain employs TRBV10-2 and TRBJ1-1; maybe TRBD1 (6 bases). This CDR3 has 14 residues. Germline V lookup: CDR1 WSHSY, CDR2 SAAADI. Trimming left V 6 bases short and J 9 bases short, with 20 bases between. This CDR3 is CASRPGAGESKAFF. The CDR3, as DNA: TGCGCCAGCAGGCCTGGGGCAGGGGAGAGTAAAGCTTTCTTT.

The rearrangement uses TRBV5-6 and TRBJ1-5; 10 nucleotides agree with TRBD1. CDR3 length: 19 amino acids. V was pared by 0 bases and J by 2 bases, with 11 bases of the junction left unmatched. The V gene's germline CDR1 is SGHDT and CDR2 YYEEEE. The CDR3 DNA reads as TGTGCCAGCAGCTTGGGAGGCCCGGGACAGGGGAACGGCAATCAGCCCCAGCATTTT. This gives the protein CASSLGGPGQGNGNQPQHF.

The rearrangement joins TRBV29-1 to TRBJ2-1, with TRBD2 as a possible D gene (7 bases). CDR3 length: 17 amino acids. V was shortened by 0 bases and J by 6 bases, with 21 bases between the two germline ends. Germline assignment: CDR1 SQVTM and CDR2 ANQGSEA. Written as DNA, the CDR3 is TGCAGCGTTGAAGACGGAAAGGGGGGGGCTAAGCCCAATGAGCAGTTCTTC. Its protein is CSVEDGKGGAKPNEQFF.

The rearrangement joins TRBV6-5 to TRBJ1-4, with D hard to call. Germline CDR1 MNHEY, CDR2 SVGAGI. This CDR3 has 13 amino acids. V was pared by 6 bases and J by 10 bases, with 15 bases between. Written as DNA, the CDR3 is TGTGCCAGCAGCGCCCAGGAAGTGGGAAAACTGTTTTTT. This gives the protein CASSAQEVGKLFF.

The V gene is TRBV6-1, the J gene TRBJ1-2; D is unclear. CDR1 and CDR2 (germline): MNHNS, SASEGT. The CDR3 loop spans 13 amino acids. Trimming took 3 bases from V and 4 from J, leaving 9 bases between them. The CDR3 here is CASSDGISYGYTF. The CDR3 coding sequence is TGTGCCAGCAGTGATGGCATCTCCTATGGCTACACCTTC.

The chain has TRBV2 and TRBJ1-1; D not resolved. CDR1 SNHLY and CDR2 FYNNEI come from the germline V gene. Trimming pared 2 bases from V and 4 bases from J, leaving 11 bases between. CDR3 length equals 14 residues. DNA of the CDR3: TGTGCCAGCAGTGAATCGGAAGGGAGCACTGAAGCTTTCTTT. Translating gives CASSESEGSTEAFF.

The J gene is TRBJ1-1, the V gene TRBV28; TRBD1 matches 7 bases. V lost 5 bases to trimming and J lost 1 base; unmatched junction nucleotides: 7. There are 15 residues in the CDR3. Per the germline V gene, CDR1 is MDHEN and CDR2 is SYDVKM. This CDR3 is CASSPSGTANTEAFF. The CDR3 DNA reads TGTGCCAGCAGTCCGTCCGGGACAGCGAACACTGAAGCTTTCTTT.

V usage is TRBV30 and J usage is TRBJ2-7, with 9 bases lining up with TRBD1. The J segment lost 3 bases and the V segment lost 0 bases, leaving 3 bases of the junction unmatched. Germline assignment: CDR1 GTSNPN and CDR2 SVGIG (reference sequence). The CDR3 covers 14 residues. For the CDR3, the DNA is TGTGCCTGGAGTGTGGGACAGGGAGACTACGAGCAGTACTTC. This codes for CAWSVGQGDYEQYF.

The V and J genes are TRBV29-1 and TRBJ2-7; 10 nucleotides match TRBD2. Germline CDR1 and CDR2: SQVTM and ANQGSEA. V lost 4 bases to trimming and J lost 7 bases; unmatched junction nucleotides: 10. The CDR3 is 14 amino acids. This CDR3 reads CSVVGSGRLWEQYF. The CDR3 DNA reads TGCAGCGTTGTGGGTAGCGGGAGGTTGTGGGAGCAGTACTTC.

This chain connects TRBV5-6 to TRBJ2-7, with 9 bases identical to TRBD1. J lost 4 bases, V lost 3 bases, and 5 bases had no gene match. This CDR3 region has 14 residues. CDR1 and CDR2 from the germline V gene are SGHDT and YYEEEE. As DNA, the CDR3 is TGTGCCAGCAGCTACGGGACAGGGTCATACGAGCAGTACTTC. Translating it yields CASSYGTGSYEQYF.

This clone is a singleton in its sample. J is TRBJ2-5 and V is TRBV7-9; D remains unclear. This CDR3 has 14 residues. CDR1 is SEHNR and CDR2 is FQNEAQ in the germline V gene (reference sequence). Trimming left V 8 bases short and J 1 base short, with 14 bases between. The CDR3 sequence: CASAPPNIQETQYF. DNA for the CDR3: TGTGCCAGCGCTCCGCCTAATATCCAAGAGACCCAGTACTTC.

The sample holds one count of this clone. The rearrangement uses TRBV5-1 and TRBJ2-7, with 8 positions matching TRBD1. The V segment lost 0 bases and the J segment 3 bases; nucleotides outside the gene matches: 5. The CDR3 loop spans 15 amino acids. The germline V gene encodes CDR1 SGHRS and CDR2 YFSETQ. For the CDR3, the DNA is TGCGCCAGCAGCTTGGGGGACAGGTTGGACTACGAGCAGTACTTC. This codes for CASSLGDRLDYEQYF.

The genes are TRBV30 and TRBJ2-1; no clear D. The CDR3 sequence is 11 residues long. V lost 2 bases, J lost 6 bases, and 5 bases lay in between. Germline V gene sequence: CDR1 GTSNPN, CDR2 SVGIG (reference sequence). In DNA, the CDR3 is TGTGCCTGGAGTATCCGCAATGAGCAGTTCTTC. This codes for CAWSIRNEQFF.

The chain employs TRBV6-4 and TRBJ2-7; tentative D call: TRBD2 (5 bases). Germline loops: CDR1 MRHNA, CDR2 SNTAGT. The CDR3 extends over 12 amino acids. Trimming stripped 5 bases from V and 1 base from J, with 6 bases between. Here the CDR3 DNA reads TGTGCCAGCAGTCGGACTTCCTACGAGCAGTACTTC. Protein sequence: CASSRTSYEQYF.

The chain links TRBV6-5 to TRBJ1-4; D gene ambiguous. This CDR3 spans 15 amino acids. Per the germline V gene, CDR1 is MNHEY and CDR2 is SVGAGI. With 0 bases removed from V and 13 bases from J, the gap between germline ends came to 18 bases. The CDR3 here is CASSYSSGPGVALFF. The DNA for the CDR3 is TGTGCCAGCAGTTACTCATCTGGGCCCGGGGTCGCACTGTTTTTT.

The gene calls are TRBV9 and TRBJ1-1; 9 bases fit TRBD1. Germline loops: CDR1 SGDLS, CDR2 YYNGEE. This CDR3 has 14 amino acids. J lost 5 bases, V lost 3 bases, and 5 bases had no gene match. In DNA, the CDR3 is TGTGCCAGCAGCGGACAGGGGGTAGGGACTGAAGCTTTCTTT. This sequence encodes CASSGQGVGTEAFF.

CDR3 bases: TGCGCCAGCAATCGAGGCACTGAAGCTTTCTTT. It codes for CASNRGTEAFF. This chain joins TRBV5-1 and TRBJ1-1; no definite D call. The CDR3 is made up of 11 amino acids. Germline V gene data show CDR1 as SGHRS and CDR2 as YFSETQ. Trimming took 6 bases from V and 4 from J, leaving 7 bases between them.

In its sample, this clone was seen a few times. The J gene is TRBJ1-1, the V gene TRBV28; D uncertain. The ends were cut back, 3 bases at V and 4 bases at J, with 9 bases in the middle. The CDR3 runs to 13 residues. The V gene's germline CDR1 is MDHEN and CDR2 SYDVKM. CDR3 loop: CASSFPGVTEAFF. The CDR3 DNA sequence: TGTGCCAGCAGTTTCCCCGGGGTCACTGAAGCTTTCTTT.